This T cell receptor beta chain was sequenced for a study of T-cell memory formation after mild COVID-19. Study summary: TCR clusters were mostly confined to one donor each.

This clonotype showed up just a few times. Antigen specificity is unknown. Germline CDR1 and CDR2: LGHDT and YNNKEL (reference sequence). The CDR3 is 18 residues long. V gave up 0 bases and J gave up 3 bases; unmatched junction bases: 9. MiXCR, applied by TCRdb to the 5' RACE reads, yields one record per CDR3 protein. The sample carries about 27,000 distinct CDR3 sequences, about 16% recorded once. Study-level results: Contracting clones from day 15 to 85 had balanced CD4/CD8; later expanders favoured CD4+. Most CD4+ clones that shrank were in CM and EM, while CD8+ ones turned up in EMRA.

V and J are TRBV3-1 and TRBJ2-1, with 9 bases matching TRBD2. The sample consisted of PBMCs or a T cell subset sorted from them (not recorded which). The TCR originated in an adult who had mild COVID-19 (a few samples of this study predate the infection). Cell type and time point are not known. The CDR3 spells CASSQDPPAGGDYNEQFF. Here the CDR3 DNA reads TGTGCCAGCAGCCAAGACCCCCCGGCGGGAGGGGACTACAATGAGCAGTTCTTC.